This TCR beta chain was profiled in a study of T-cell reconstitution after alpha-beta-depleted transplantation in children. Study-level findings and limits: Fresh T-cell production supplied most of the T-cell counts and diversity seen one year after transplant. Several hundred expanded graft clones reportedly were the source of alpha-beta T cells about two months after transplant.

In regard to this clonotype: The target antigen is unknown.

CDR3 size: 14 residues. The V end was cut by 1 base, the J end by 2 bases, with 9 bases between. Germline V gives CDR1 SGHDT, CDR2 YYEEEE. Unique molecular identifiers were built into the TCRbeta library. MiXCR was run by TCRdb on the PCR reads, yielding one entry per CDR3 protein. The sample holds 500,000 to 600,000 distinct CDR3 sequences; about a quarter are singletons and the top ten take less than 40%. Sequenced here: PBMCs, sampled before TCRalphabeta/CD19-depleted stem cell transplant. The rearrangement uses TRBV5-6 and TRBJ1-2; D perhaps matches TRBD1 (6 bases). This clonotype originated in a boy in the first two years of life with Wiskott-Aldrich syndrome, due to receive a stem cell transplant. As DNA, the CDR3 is TGTGCCAGCAGCTTGACAGGGCCCAACTATGGCTACACCTTC. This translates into CASSLTGPNYGYTF.